This passage covers 8 T cell receptor beta chains from one sample sequenced in a study of blood T cell repertoires in COVID-19. Here immunoSEQ multiplex PCR was the method, and the copy in TCRdb shows in-frame clones only, minus some. The sample includes roughly 400,000 clones, about 92% of them seen just once. Sequenced sample: PBMCs or T cells enriched from blood (not recorded which). These receptors were taken from a young man who had recovered from COVID-19.

This clone was observed a single time. The V gene is TRBV10-2, the J gene TRBJ2-2; 11 bases are a match to TRBD2. Germline-derived CDR1 and CDR2 are WSHSY and SAAADI. V was clipped by 5 bases and J by 5 bases; unmatched bases: 7. This CDR3 region has 16 residues. The CDR3 DNA sequence: TGCGCCAGCAGTTATCTAGCGGGGGGCCCGACCGGGGAGCTGTTTTTT. It is translated as CASSYLAGGPTGELFF.

The V and J genes are TRBV9 and TRBJ2-3; 8 nucleotides match TRBD2. J was trimmed by 4 bases and V by 0 bases; bases with no gene match: 4. CDR1 and CDR2 (germline): SGDLS, YYNGEE. CDR3 size: 15 residues. The CDR3 DNA is TGTGCCAGCAGCGTAGTAAGCGGGAGCGCAGATACGCAGTATTTT. This translates into CASSVVSGSADTQYF.

The rearrangement joins TRBV18 to TRBJ2-1; D is undetermined. This CDR3 has 16 residues. Germline CDR1 KGHSH, CDR2 LQKENI. The germline V and J ends were trimmed by 3 bases and 2 bases, with 14 bases remaining between them. The CDR3 protein is CASSPGLVLAYNEQFF. The CDR3 DNA reads as TGTGCCAGCTCACCTGGGCTTGTCCTCGCCTACAATGAGCAGTTCTTC.

The chain links TRBV2 to TRBJ2-1; 9 bases fit TRBD2. Germline V gives CDR1 SNHLY, CDR2 FYNNEI. V shed 6 bases and J 4 bases; nucleotides not matched to a gene: 7. CDR3 length: 15 amino acids. The chain's CDR3 is CASRSGTSRYNEQFF. CDR3 coding DNA: TGTGCCAGCAGATCCGGGACTAGCAGGTACAATGAGCAGTTCTTC.

The gene calls are TRBV7-9 and TRBJ2-2; a possible D gene is TRBD2 (5 bases). There are 16 residues in the CDR3. With 5 bases removed from V and 0 bases from J, the gap between germline ends came to 13 bases. Germline V gene sequence: CDR1 SEHNR, CDR2 FQNEAQ (reference sequence). The CDR3 region is CASSPRVASNTGELFF. The CDR3 DNA follows: TGTGCCAGCAGCCCACGGGTAGCGTCGAACACCGGGGAGCTGTTTTTT.

This sequence joins TRBV2 and TRBJ2-7; the match to TRBD2 covers 13 bases. V shed 8 bases, J shed 5 bases, and the junction held 3 bases outside the gene matches. The germline CDR1 and CDR2 sequences are SNHLY and FYNNEI. This CDR3 is built from 13 residues. CDR3 sequence reads: CASSGLAGHEQYF. In DNA, the CDR3 is TGTGCCAGCTCGGGACTAGCGGGACACGAGCAGTACTTC. Drawing the rest from reference TRBV2 and TRBJ2-7, the complete variable domain is EPEVTQTPSHQVTQMGQEVILRCVPISNHLYFYWYRQILGQKVEFLVSFYNNEISEKSEIFDDQFSVERPDGSNFTLKIRSTKLEDSAMYFCASSGLAGHEQYFGPGTRLTVT.

CDR3 residues: CATSRENRENTEAFF. The CDR3 DNA sequence: TGTGCCACCAGCAGAGAAAACAGAGAGAACACTGAAGCTTTCTTT. The chain joins TRBV15 to TRBJ1-1; unclear D gene. Looked up from germline, CDR1 is LNHNV and CDR2 is YYDKDF (reference sequence). V was clipped by 0 bases and J by 1 base, with 9 bases between them. The CDR3 contains 15 residues.

This clone has just a few counts. The J gene is TRBJ1-5, the V gene TRBV6-1; D unresolved. Deletions cut 2 bases from V and 5 bases from J, with 13 bases between. The CDR3 consists of 15 residues. Germline values: CDR1 MNHNS, CDR2 SASEGT. DNA of the CDR3: TGTGCCAGCAGTGAAACTATATATTTTCATCAGCCCCAGCATTTT. It encodes CASSETIYFHQPQHF.